Presented here are 25 T cell receptor beta chains from one specimen sequenced in a study of CD8+ T cells in alopecia areata (dated by TCRdb to between 2018 and 2020). Library preparation was by the immunoSEQ multiplex PCR assay. To provide template for TCR sequencing, every sample had RNA extracted and reverse transcribed into cDNA. Here the immuneACCESS table is served through TCRdb, limited to in-frame sequences with V and J called. Missing clones are a known gap in these copies; in checked studies unresolved V genes cover under half, and the rest lacks a known reason. The sample profile shows 95,000 to 120,000 clones; approximately 50% of them were found once. The top ten constitute roughly a quarter of the sample. Specimen: NKG2D-low CD8+ T cells sorted from blood. Explained via the paper, the cell subset or site label denotes: sorted CD8+ NKG2D-low blood T cells. These receptor sequences come from a human donor with alopecia areata.

This clone was found a few times. This CDR3 reads CASSKAGTAGGPYNEQFF. Written as DNA, the CDR3 is TGTGCCAGCAGCAAGGCCGGAACGGCGGGAGGGCCCTACAATGAGCAGTTCTTC. The V gene is TRBV11-3, the J gene TRBJ2-1; 9 bases agree with TRBD2. CDR3 length: 18 residues. V lost 5 bases to trimming and J lost 2 bases; unmatched junction nucleotides: 13. Germline lookup yields CDR1 SGHNT and CDR2 YENEEA.

The chain carries TRBV18 and TRBJ2-7, with a possible D match to TRBD2 (5 bases). Between the trimmed V and J ends, which lost 0 bases and 0 bases, there was a span of 12 bases. Per germline, CDR1 KGHSH and CDR2 LQKENI. This CDR3 is 16 amino acids long. The CDR3 region is CASSPPYGLSSYEQYF. DNA of the CDR3: TGTGCCAGCTCACCACCGTATGGACTCAGCTCCTACGAGCAGTACTTC.

The chain has TRBV29-1 and TRBJ2-5; TRBD1 matches 8 bases. The CDR3 loop spans 13 amino acids. From germline, CDR1 is SQVTM and CDR2 ANQGSEA. After removal of 6 bases from V and 0 bases from J, the junction contained 3 bases not matched to a gene. The CDR3 DNA follows: TGCAGCGTCCTGACAGGGGACCAAGAGACCCAGTACTTC. This codes for CSVLTGDQETQYF. Full variable domain (outside the CDR3, taken from reference TRBV29-1 and TRBJ2-5): SAVISQKPSRDICQRGTSLTIQCQVDSQVTMMFWYRQQPGQSLTLIATANQGSEATYESGFVIDKFPISRPNLTFSTLTVSNMSPEDSSIYLCSVLTGDQETQYFGPGTRLLVL.

The V call is TRBV18, the J call TRBJ1-6, with D possibly being TRBD1 (5 bases). Trimming stripped 6 bases from V and 0 bases from J, with 15 bases between. In germline, CDR1 is KGHSH, CDR2 LQKENI. This CDR3 is built from 17 residues. CDR3 in DNA: TGTGCCAGCTCGCCCCGGGACTCAAGCTCCTATAATTCACCCCTCCACTTT. This gives the protein CASSPRDSSSYNSPLHF.

The chain recombines TRBV7-9 with TRBJ2-1; D is perhaps TRBD1 (5 bases). CDR1 SEHNR and CDR2 FQNEAQ come from the germline V gene (reference sequence). The CDR3 sequence is 16 residues long. V lost 8 bases and J 3 bases, leaving 20 bases between the germline ends. CDR3 in amino acids: CASPLGAGHLYNEQFF. CDR3 nucleotides: TGTGCCAGCCCCTTAGGGGCCGGCCACCTCTACAATGAGCAGTTCTTC.

V usage is TRBV27 and J usage is TRBJ2-2; 9 bases are shared with TRBD1. Germline-derived CDR1 and CDR2 are MNHEY and SMNVEV (reference sequence). This CDR3 contains 13 residues. V was clipped by 10 bases and J by 8 bases; unmatched bases: 8. CDR3 nucleotide sequence: TGTGCCACCCGACAGGGGGTAAGGGGGGAGCTGTTTTTT. The encoded protein is CATRQGVRGELFF.

The chain has TRBV5-1 and TRBJ2-3; no clear D. V was clipped by 1 base and J by 3 bases, with 9 bases between them. Germline V CDR1 and CDR2: SGHRS, YFSETQ. The CDR3 contains 14 residues. CDR3 amino acids: CASSLFEITDTQYF. The CDR3 coding sequence is TGCGCCAGCAGCTTGTTTGAGATAACAGATACGCAGTATTTT.

The rearrangement joins TRBV4-1 to TRBJ1-5, with a tentative D call TRBD1 (5 bases). Trimming shortened V by 4 bases and J by 5 bases, and 12 bases separated the two germline ends. The CDR3 has 14 amino acids. The V gene's germline CDR1 is MGHRA and CDR2 YSYEKL. CDR3 in DNA: TGCGCCAGCAGCCCGGAGGGGAGCGATCAGCCCCAGCATTTT. It encodes CASSPEGSDQPQHF.

The gene calls are TRBV13 and TRBJ2-3; 8 bases fit TRBD2. Germline CDR1 is PRHDT and CDR2 is FYEKMQ (reference sequence). The CDR3 consists of 15 residues. With V trimmed by 5 bases and J by 6 bases, 10 bases remained unmatched. CDR3 loop: CASSPPGLEADTQYF. In DNA form, the CDR3 reads TGTGCCAGCAGCCCCCCGGGACTAGAAGCGGATACGCAGTATTTT.

This clone was observed a handful of times. The chain uses TRBV29-1 and TRBJ2-1; D gene ambiguous. V was trimmed by 4 bases and J by 4 bases, leaving 8 bases between them. In germline, CDR1 is SQVTM, CDR2 ANQGSEA. The CDR3 length is 12 residues. In DNA, the CDR3 is TGCAGCGTTGGAGGCCCATACAATGAGCAGTTCTTC. Translated, it gives CSVGGPYNEQFF.

V and J are TRBV2 and TRBJ2-1; D not certain. V was cut by 8 bases and J by 8 bases, with 16 bases left in between. This CDR3 contains 13 residues. Germline lookup yields CDR1 SNHLY and CDR2 FYNNEI. CDR3 region: CASYALGPDEQFF. The CDR3 bases are TGTGCCAGCTACGCCCTAGGACCCGATGAGCAGTTCTTC.

This clone appeared a single time. The CDR3 region has the DNA TGTGCCAGCAGTTTAGTTCCGGGACTAGCGTTCTACGAGCAGTACTTC. Translated: CASSLVPGLAFYEQYF. The chain joins TRBV27 to TRBJ2-7; 10 bases match TRBD2. V trimming: 2 bases; J trimming: 3 bases; junction bases outside the gene matches: 7. This CDR3 comprises 16 residues. Germline V gene sequence: CDR1 MNHEY, CDR2 SMNVEV (reference sequence).

The chain links TRBV5-1 to TRBJ1-1; the D is unclear. CDR3 size: 13 residues. Germline V gene data show CDR1 as SGHRS and CDR2 as YFSETQ. V was cut by 0 bases and J by 1 base, with 4 bases left in between. In nucleotides, the CDR3 is TGCGCCAGCAGCTTGGGCGGGAACACTGAAGCTTTCTTT. Its protein is CASSLGGNTEAFF.

This sequence joins TRBV9 and TRBJ2-7; 8 nucleotides align to TRBD2. This CDR3 is built from 14 residues. V was clipped by 1 base and J by 1 base; unmatched bases: 1. Germline lookup yields CDR1 SGDLS and CDR2 YYNGEE. CDR3 nucleotide sequence: TGTGCCAGCAGCGTAAGCGGGGGATCCTACGAGCAGTACTTC. This gives the protein CASSVSGGSYEQYF.

This clone was observed at least ten times. The chain has TRBV5-5 and TRBJ2-1, with D maybe TRBD2 (7 bases). Germline CDR1 SGHKS, CDR2 YYEKEE (reference sequence). V was cut by 4 bases and J by 9 bases, with 23 bases left in between. This CDR3 has 16 residues. CDR3 sequence: CASSLTGTMGAGEQFF. The CDR3 bases are TGTGCCAGCAGCCTAACCGGGACTATGGGGGCGGGTGAGCAGTTCTTC.

This clone has only a few counts. The chain couples TRBV29-1 to TRBJ1-2; weak D call: TRBD1 (6 bases). The CDR3 is 18 residues long. In germline, CDR1 is SQVTM, CDR2 ANQGSEA. With 4 bases removed from V and 4 bases from J, the gap between germline ends came to 28 bases. The CDR3 here is CSVGRDTGSSGRGYGYTF. Here the CDR3 DNA reads TGCAGCGTTGGACGAGACACAGGGTCTTCAGGGAGGGGCTATGGCTACACCTTC. Filled out from reference TRBV29-1 and TRBJ1-2, the complete variable domain reads SAVISQKPSRDICQRGTSLTIQCQVDSQVTMMFWYRQQPGQSLTLIATANQGSEATYESGFVIDKFPISRPNLTFSTLTVSNMSPEDSSIYLCSVGRDTGSSGRGYGYTFGSGTRLTVV.

This chain links TRBV6-5 with TRBJ1-5; D is undetermined. The CDR3 runs 15 residues. CDR1 is MNHEY, CDR2 SVGAGI, per germline. V lost 0 bases and J lost 3, with 9 bases in between. CDR3: CASSYSRALNQPQHF. CDR3 sequence (DNA): TGTGCCAGCAGTTACTCCCGAGCCCTCAATCAGCCCCAGCATTTT.

The V gene is TRBV18, the J gene TRBJ1-1, with TRBD1 as a possible D gene (5 bases). The V and J ends lost 7 bases and 8 bases respectively, with 11 bases between them. CDR3 length: 11 residues. Germline CDR1 and CDR2: KGHSH and LQKENI. DNA for the CDR3: TGTGCCAGCTGGGGACTTAAGGAAGCTTTCTTT. Translation gives CASWGLKEAFF.

The chain is built from TRBV2 and TRBJ2-2; tentatively, D is TRBD1 (5 bases). The CDR3 is 13 residues long. The germline V and J ends were trimmed by 7 bases and 5 bases, with 11 bases remaining between them. Germline V lookup: CDR1 SNHLY, CDR2 FYNNEI. This CDR3 is CASIQGGTGELFF. DNA of the CDR3: TGTGCCAGCATCCAGGGTGGAACCGGGGAGCTGTTTTTT.

The rearrangement joins TRBV9 to TRBJ2-7; D is undetermined. This CDR3 comprises 12 residues. From germline, CDR1 is SGDLS and CDR2 YYNGEE. V was cut by 0 bases and J by 6 bases, with 7 bases left in between. The CDR3 DNA is TGTGCCAGCAGCGTAGAGAAGGGCGAGCAGTACTTC. Protein: CASSVEKGEQYF.

This clone was counted only a few times. The V and J genes are TRBV29-1 and TRBJ2-1; TRBD2 matches 9 bases. This CDR3 has 14 residues. Germline trimming cut 2 bases from V and 6 bases from J; bases unmatched to any gene: 5. Germline V gives CDR1 SQVTM, CDR2 ANQGSEA. CDR3 sequence reads: CSVEPASGANEQFF. The CDR3 DNA is TGCAGCGTTGAACCGGCTAGCGGGGCCAATGAGCAGTTCTTC.

The chain recombines TRBV9 with TRBJ1-1; maybe TRBD1 (5 bases). CDR1 and CDR2 (germline): SGDLS, YYNGEE. This CDR3 has 15 amino acids. Trimming took off 0 bases at V and 10 bases at J, with 19 bases between the two ends. CDR3 in amino acids: CASSVEVGPQMGAFF. The CDR3 coding sequence is TGTGCCAGCAGCGTAGAAGTGGGGCCCCAAATGGGAGCTTTCTTT. Complete variable domain (other parts from reference TRBV9 and TRBJ1-1): DSGVTQTPKHLITATGQRVTLRCSPRSGDLSVYWYQQSLDQGLQFLIQYYNGEERAKGNILERFSAQQFPDLHSELNLSSLELGDSALYFCASSVEVGPQMGAFFGQGTRLTVV.

CDR3 coding DNA: TGTGCCAGCAGGGGACTAGCGGGAGGAGAGACCCAGTACTTC. Its translation: CASRGLAGGETQYF. The gene calls are TRBV2 and TRBJ2-5; 15 nucleotides line up with TRBD2. V shed 6 bases and J 4 bases; nucleotides not matched to a gene: 0. CDR1 SNHLY and CDR2 FYNNEI come from the germline V gene. This CDR3 has 14 residues.

This chain uses TRBV2 with TRBJ2-3, with a tentative D call TRBD2 (6 bases). The V end lost 10 bases, the J end lost 0 bases, and 14 bases lay between the germline ends. Germline V CDR1 and CDR2: SNHLY, FYNNEI. The CDR3 is 14 amino acids. The CDR3 reads CAIDRRGSTDTQYF. In DNA form, the CDR3 reads TGTGCCATAGATAGGAGGGGCAGCACAGATACGCAGTATTTT.

The rearrangement links TRBV4-1 to TRBJ2-7; D is perhaps TRBD2 (5 bases). The CDR3 totals 14 residues. In germline, CDR1 is MGHRA, CDR2 YSYEKL. V lost 4 bases and J 4 bases, leaving 14 bases between the germline ends. CDR3 in DNA: TGCGCCAGCAGCCCTGGGGTAGCGTCGTACGAGCAGTACTTC. Amino acids: CASSPGVASYEQYF.